The 25 T cell receptor beta chains reported below all come from one sample, sequenced in a study of response to subunit inactivated influenza vaccine. MiXCR, applied by TCRdb to the RT-PCR reads, yields one record per CDR3 protein. This sample has under 200,000 distinct CDR3 sequences, with approximately 10% found just once. This specimen was non-naive T cells sorted from PBMCs, taken roughly 46 days after vaccination. The receptors shown here come from a man aged 50 or older who received an inactivated influenza vaccine.

This clonotype was counted at least ten times. V usage is TRBV5-5 and J usage is TRBJ1-5; unclear D gene. V lost 5 bases to trimming and J lost 0 bases, with 15 bases between them. Per the germline V gene, CDR1 is SGHKS and CDR2 is YYEKEE (reference sequence). The CDR3 totals 16 residues. The CDR3 bases are TGTGCCAGCAGTCCGCTGGGCGGAGATAGCAATCAGCCCCAGCATTTT. Residues: CASSPLGGDSNQPQHF.

This clonotype was found many times. This sequence joins TRBV4-1 and TRBJ1-5; no clear D. The CDR3 has 15 amino acids. V lost 0 bases to trimming and J lost 4 bases, with 10 bases between them. Germline V gene sequence: CDR1 MGHRA, CDR2 YSYEKL. The CDR3 is CASSQEWQSNQPQHF. In DNA, the CDR3 is TGCGCCAGCAGCCAAGAATGGCAGTCGAATCAGCCCCAGCATTTT.

The CDR3 loop reads CASTRTGVRNTGELFF. The CDR3 region has the DNA TGTGCCAGCACCAGAACAGGGGTCAGGAACACCGGGGAGCTGTTTTTT. This chain joins TRBV5-6 and TRBJ2-2; 7 nucleotides align to TRBD1. The V segment lost 6 bases and the J segment 1 base; nucleotides outside the gene matches: 9. CDR3 size: 16 residues. CDR1 SGHDT and CDR2 YYEEEE come from the germline V gene.

This clonotype was observed a handful of times. This chain joins TRBV20-1 and TRBJ2-1; 16 nucleotides agree with TRBD2. Germline V gives CDR1 DFQATT, CDR2 SNEGSKA (reference sequence). The CDR3 length is 19 residues. With 0 bases clipped from V and 6 bases from J, the junction kept 11 bases outside the gene matches. The DNA for the CDR3 is TGCAGTGCTAGAGATGTTTATGGGACTAGCGGGGGGGCCTCCAATGAGCAGTTCTTC. Translation gives CSARDVYGTSGGASNEQFF.

This clonotype occurred a few times. The J gene is TRBJ1-4, the V gene TRBV10-2; perhaps TRBD1 as D (5 bases). The germline V gene has CDR1 WSHSY and CDR2 SAAADI. The CDR3 is 13 residues long. V was cut by 6 bases and J by 3 bases, with 8 bases left in between. The CDR3 spells CASRDKANEKLFF. As DNA, the CDR3 is TGCGCCAGCAGGGACAAAGCTAATGAAAAACTGTTTTTT.

This chain joins TRBV7-8 and TRBJ1-1; D is perhaps TRBD1 (6 bases). Trimming took off 7 bases at V and 0 bases at J, with 15 bases between the two ends. The CDR3 has 15 residues. From germline, CDR1 is SGHVS and CDR2 FQNEAQ. CDR3 nucleotide sequence: TGTGCCAGCACCCTTCGGGGGCAGTTGAACACTGAAGCTTTCTTT. This codes for CASTLRGQLNTEAFF.

The gene calls are TRBV11-2 and TRBJ2-6, with 10 bases lining up with TRBD1. This CDR3 has 19 amino acids. Germline-derived CDR1 and CDR2 are SGHAT and FQNNGV. V was pared by 6 bases and J by 0 bases, with 11 bases of the junction left unmatched. CDR3 nucleotide sequence: TGTGCCAGCAGTCCGGGACAGGGGTCCAGACTCTCTGGGGCCAACGTCCTGACTTTC. It specifies CASSPGQGSRLSGANVLTF. Supplemented by reference TRBV11-2 and TRBJ2-6, the full variable domain reads EAGVAQSPRYKIIEKRQSVAFWCNPISGHATLYWYQQILGQGPKLLIQFQNNGVVDDSQLPKDRFSAERLKGVDSTLKIQPAKLEDSAVYLCASSPGQGSRLSGANVLTFGAGSRLTVL.

This clonotype was detected only a few times. This chain joins TRBV9 and TRBJ2-3, with D perhaps TRBD1 (6 bases). With 4 bases removed from V and 2 bases from J, the gap between germline ends came to 20 bases. The CDR3 length is 17 residues. The germline CDR1 and CDR2 sequences are SGDLS and YYNGEE. The CDR3 DNA is TGTGCCAGCAGCCTCCAGGGGAAATCTACCTTCACAGATACGCAGTATTTT. Translating it yields CASSLQGKSTFTDTQYF.

This clonotype occurred many times. The V and J genes are TRBV7-9 and TRBJ2-5; TRBD1 agrees at 7 bases. V dropped 5 bases and J dropped 4; count of bases not matched to a gene: 10. The CDR3 is 15 amino acids. CDR1 is SEHNR, CDR2 FQNEAQ, per germline (reference sequence). This CDR3 is CASSPARQGPETQYF. The CDR3 nucleotides are TGTGCCAGCAGCCCAGCCCGACAGGGCCCAGAGACCCAGTACTTC.

A few counts support this clonotype. The chain employs TRBV19 and TRBJ2-6, with 7 bases that match TRBD1. Germline V gives CDR1 LNHDA, CDR2 SQIVND (reference sequence). The CDR3 totals 16 residues. V was clipped by 6 bases and J by 4 bases; unmatched bases: 9. Written as DNA, the CDR3 is TGTGCCAGTAGGCATGGACAGGTGGCCGGGGCCAACGTCCTGACTTTC. Protein product: CASRHGQVAGANVLTF.

In this sample, this clonotype turned up many times. This chain joins TRBV12-3 or TRBV12-4 and TRBJ2-5; 12 bases map to TRBD2. CDR3 length: 13 amino acids. V dropped 7 bases and J dropped 4; count of bases not matched to a gene: 1. The CDR3 region is CASKLAGGETQYF. DNA for the CDR3: TGTGCCAGCAAACTAGCGGGAGGAGAGACCCAGTACTTC.

The V call is TRBV28, the J call TRBJ1-5; no clear D gene. Germline CDR1 reads MDHEN; CDR2 reads SYDVKM. This CDR3 spans 12 amino acids. Trimming took off 7 bases at V and 7 bases at J, with 11 bases between the two ends. The CDR3: CASMFTAQPQHF. For the CDR3, the DNA is TGTGCCAGCATGTTTACGGCGCAGCCCCAGCATTTT.

The chain combines TRBV4-2 with TRBJ1-1; no clear D. Germline CDR1 reads LGHNA; CDR2 reads YNFKEQ. The length of the CDR3 is 16 residues. V lost 0 bases and J lost 0, with 11 bases in between. In DNA form, the CDR3 reads TGTGCCAGCAGCCAAGAGGTCCGGGAAATGAACACTGAAGCTTTCTTT. Encoded protein: CASSQEVREMNTEAFF.

In its sample, this clonotype was seen many times. This rearrangement joins TRBV28 to TRBJ2-7; maybe TRBD1 (6 bases). V was trimmed by 3 bases and J by 5 bases, leaving 11 bases between them. The CDR3 is 13 amino acids. The germline CDR1 and CDR2 sequences are MDHEN and SYDVKM. Written as DNA, the CDR3 is TGTGCCAGCAGTTTCCAGGGGCTCCACGAGCAGTACTTC. It specifies CASSFQGLHEQYF.

This clonotype was recorded at least ten times. The V and J genes are TRBV12-3 or TRBV12-4 and TRBJ1-2; TRBD1 is a possible D gene (5 bases). This CDR3 is built from 14 residues. V was pared by 2 bases and J by 1 base, with 8 bases between. In DNA, the CDR3 is TGTGCCAGCAGTTTATGGGGCCATAACTATGGCTACACCTTC. Amino acids: CASSLWGHNYGYTF.

This clonotype occurred many times. This chain joins TRBV7-8 and TRBJ2-1; D possibly corresponds to TRBD1 (5 bases). Trimming removed 6 bases at V and 0 bases at J, with 12 bases between. This CDR3 spans 15 amino acids. Germline-derived CDR1 and CDR2 are SGHVS and FQNEAQ. The CDR3 nucleotides read TGTGCCAGCAGGCCGACAGTCTCCTCCTACAATGAGCAGTTCTTC. Residues: CASRPTVSSYNEQFF.

The table lists this clonotype with many counts. Written as DNA, the CDR3 is TGTGCCTGCCGAGTAGGGGGCGCCGGACAGCCCCAGCATTTT. It is translated as CACRVGGAGQPQHF. The V call is TRBV12-3 or TRBV12-4, the J call TRBJ1-5; 7 nucleotides line up with TRBD1. With V trimmed by 11 bases and J by 7 bases, 14 bases remained unmatched. This CDR3 spans 14 amino acids.

V is TRBV6-2 or TRBV6-3 and J is TRBJ1-5, with D possibly being TRBD1 (6 bases). The V end was cut by 4 bases, the J end by 0 bases, with 7 bases between. Germline-derived CDR1 and CDR2 are MNHEY and SVGEGT. The CDR3 sequence is 14 residues long. CDR3 in amino acids: CASSSRGSNQPQHF. The CDR3, as DNA: TGTGCCAGCAGTTCCAGGGGTAGCAATCAGCCCCAGCATTTT.

This clonotype occurred many times. The CDR3 DNA reads as TGTGCCAGCAGTCAGACAGGGTCTGACGAGCAGTACTTC. This gives the protein CASSQTGSDEQYF. This rearrangement joins TRBV6-1 to TRBJ2-7, with 7 positions matching TRBD1. The CDR3 is 13 residues long. The germline gives CDR1 MNHNS, CDR2 SASEGT. Losses at the gene ends were 5 bases for V and 5 bases for J; bases not matched to a gene: 6.

The table lists this clonotype with a few counts. The chain carries TRBV18 and TRBJ2-7, with D maybe TRBD2 (6 bases). CDR1 and CDR2 from the germline V gene are KGHSH and LQKENI. Trimming shortened V by 7 bases and J by 0 bases, and 7 bases separated the two germline ends. CDR3 length equals 12 residues. The CDR3 DNA follows: TGTGCCAGCTGCGGGGACTCCTACGAGCAGTACTTC. Its translation: CASCGDSYEQYF.

A few counts support this clonotype. V gene TRBV5-6 combines with J gene TRBJ2-3, with D maybe TRBD1 (6 bases). This CDR3 has 12 residues. In germline, CDR1 is SGHDT, CDR2 YYEEEE. V gave up 4 bases and J gave up 12 bases, with 15 bases separating them. This chain's CDR3 is CASSLWGQGQYF. DNA for the CDR3: TGTGCCAGCAGCCTCTGGGGGCAGGGTCAGTATTTT.

There are a few counts of this clonotype. The rearrangement joins TRBV6-2 or TRBV6-3 to TRBJ1-1; the D gene is possibly TRBD1 (6 bases). The CDR3 runs to 13 residues. Per the germline V gene, CDR1 is MNHEY and CDR2 is SVGEGT. V lost 4 bases and J lost 5, with 11 bases in between. CDR3 protein: CASSSGALTEAFF. In DNA form, the CDR3 reads TGTGCCAGCAGTTCGGGGGCCCTGACTGAAGCTTTCTTT.

This clonotype was counted a few times. The chain uses TRBV7-2 and TRBJ1-3, with no clear D. This CDR3 region has 15 residues. Trimming took off 4 bases at V and 0 bases at J, with 10 bases between the two ends. Germline-derived CDR1 and CDR2 are SGHTA and FQGNSA. CDR3 nucleotides: TGTGCCAGCAGCTCTACAGTGAGCTCTGGAAACACCATATATTTT. It translates to CASSSTVSSGNTIYF.

This clonotype has more than one count but fewer than ten. The rearrangement links TRBV30 to TRBJ2-5; D perhaps matches TRBD2 (6 bases). This CDR3 comprises 11 residues. V was clipped by 5 bases and J by 7 bases, with 11 bases between them. Germline V gene lookup returns CDR1 GTSNPN and CDR2 SVGIG (reference sequence). The CDR3 spells CAWGTVGTQYF. CDR3 sequence (DNA): TGTGCCTGGGGGACTGTGGGGACCCAGTACTTC. Drawing the rest from reference TRBV30 and TRBJ2-5, the complete variable domain is SQTIHQWPATLVQPVGSPLSLECTVEGTSNPNLYWYRQAAGRGLQLLFYSVGIGQISSEVPQNLSASRPQDRQFILSSKKLLLSDSGFYLCAWGTVGTQYFGPGTRLLVL.

The J gene is TRBJ2-2, the V gene TRBV2, with D possibly being TRBD1 (8 bases). The germline V and J ends were trimmed by 1 base and 8 bases, with 20 bases remaining between them. Germline V gene data show CDR1 as SNHLY and CDR2 as FYNNEI. This CDR3 contains 17 residues. The CDR3 DNA follows: TGTGCCAGCAGTGAAGACCCTCGGACAGGGACTACGGGGGAGCTGTTTTTT. This translates into CASSEDPRTGTTGELFF.